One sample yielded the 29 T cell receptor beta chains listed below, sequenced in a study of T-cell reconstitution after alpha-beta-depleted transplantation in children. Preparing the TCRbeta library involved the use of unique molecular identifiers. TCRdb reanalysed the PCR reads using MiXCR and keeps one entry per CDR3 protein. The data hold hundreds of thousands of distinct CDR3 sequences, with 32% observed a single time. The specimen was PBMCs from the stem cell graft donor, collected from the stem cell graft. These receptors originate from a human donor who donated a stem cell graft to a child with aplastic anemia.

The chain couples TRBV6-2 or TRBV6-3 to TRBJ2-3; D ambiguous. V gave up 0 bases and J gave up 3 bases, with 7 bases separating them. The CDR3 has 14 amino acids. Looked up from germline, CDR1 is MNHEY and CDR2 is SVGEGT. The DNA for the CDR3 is TGTGCCAGCAGTTACTCGTCCAGAACAGATACGCAGTATTTT. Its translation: CASSYSSRTDTQYF.

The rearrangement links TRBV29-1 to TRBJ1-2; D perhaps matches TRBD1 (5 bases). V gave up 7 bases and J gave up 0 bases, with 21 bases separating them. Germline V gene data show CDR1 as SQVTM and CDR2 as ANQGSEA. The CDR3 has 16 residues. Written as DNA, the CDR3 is TGCAGCGCTACCGGGACGAGTATACTCTCTAACTATGGCTACACCTTC. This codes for CSATGTSILSNYGYTF.

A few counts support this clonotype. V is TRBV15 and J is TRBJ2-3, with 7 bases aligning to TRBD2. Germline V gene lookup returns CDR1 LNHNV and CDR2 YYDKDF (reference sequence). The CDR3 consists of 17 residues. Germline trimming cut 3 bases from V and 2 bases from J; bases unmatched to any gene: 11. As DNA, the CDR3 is TGTGCCACCAGCAGGTCCAGCTGGGACTACCACACAGATACGCAGTATTTT. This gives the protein CATSRSSWDYHTDTQYF.

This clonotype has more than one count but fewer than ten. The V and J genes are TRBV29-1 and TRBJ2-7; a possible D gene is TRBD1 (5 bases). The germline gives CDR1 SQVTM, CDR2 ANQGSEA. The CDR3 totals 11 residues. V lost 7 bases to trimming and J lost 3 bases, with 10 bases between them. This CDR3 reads CSASQGYEQYV. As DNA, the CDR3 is TGCAGCGCCAGTCAGGGCTACGAGCAGTACGTC.

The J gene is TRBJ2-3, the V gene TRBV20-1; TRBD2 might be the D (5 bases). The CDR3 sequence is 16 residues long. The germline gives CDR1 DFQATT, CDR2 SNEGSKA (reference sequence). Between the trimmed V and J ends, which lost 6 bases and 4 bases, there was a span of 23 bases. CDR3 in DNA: TGCAGTGCCACCCCCTTAGACCGGGAAGAGCCAGATACGCAGTATTTT. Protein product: CSATPLDREEPDTQYF.

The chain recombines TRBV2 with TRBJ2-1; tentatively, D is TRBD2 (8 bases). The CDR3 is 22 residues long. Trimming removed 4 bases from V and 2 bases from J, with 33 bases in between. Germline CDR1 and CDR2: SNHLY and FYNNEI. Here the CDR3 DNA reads TGTGCCAGCAGTGCCGGGACTGGAGGGGTCGGGAGGGGGCCCATCACCTACAATGAGCAGTTCTTC. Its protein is CASSAGTGGVGRGPITYNEQFF.

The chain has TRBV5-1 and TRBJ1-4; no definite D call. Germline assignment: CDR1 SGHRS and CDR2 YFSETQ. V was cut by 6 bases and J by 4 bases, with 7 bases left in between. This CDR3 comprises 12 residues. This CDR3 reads CASTSGNEKLFF. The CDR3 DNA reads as TGCGCCAGCACGTCCGGTAATGAAAAACTGTTTTTT. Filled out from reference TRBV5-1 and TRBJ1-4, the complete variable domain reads KAGVTQTPRYLIKTRGQQVTLSCSPISGHRSVSWYQQTPGQGLQFLFEYFSETQRNKGNFPGRFSGRQFSNSRSEMNVSTLELGDSALYLCASTSGNEKLFFGSGTQLSVL.

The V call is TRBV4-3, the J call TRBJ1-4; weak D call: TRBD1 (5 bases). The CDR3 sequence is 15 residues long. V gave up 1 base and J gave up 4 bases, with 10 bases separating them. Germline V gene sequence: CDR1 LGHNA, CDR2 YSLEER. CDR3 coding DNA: TGCGCCAGCAGCCAAGCTTCGGGACTTAATGAAAAACTGTTTTTT. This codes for CASSQASGLNEKLFF.

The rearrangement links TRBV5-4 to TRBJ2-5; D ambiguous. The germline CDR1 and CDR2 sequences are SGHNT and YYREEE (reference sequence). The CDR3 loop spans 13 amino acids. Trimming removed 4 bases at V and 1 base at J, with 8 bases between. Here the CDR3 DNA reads TGTGCCAGCAGCCCGCAAACCCAAGAGACCCAGTACTTC. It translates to CASSPQTQETQYF.

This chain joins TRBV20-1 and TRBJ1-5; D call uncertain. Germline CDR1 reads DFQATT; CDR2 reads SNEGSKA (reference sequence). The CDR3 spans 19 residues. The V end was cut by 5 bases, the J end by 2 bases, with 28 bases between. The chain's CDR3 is CSAAIAPSPDGWGNQPQHF. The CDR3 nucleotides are TGCAGTGCTGCAATAGCCCCTAGTCCGGACGGTTGGGGCAATCAGCCCCAGCATTTT.

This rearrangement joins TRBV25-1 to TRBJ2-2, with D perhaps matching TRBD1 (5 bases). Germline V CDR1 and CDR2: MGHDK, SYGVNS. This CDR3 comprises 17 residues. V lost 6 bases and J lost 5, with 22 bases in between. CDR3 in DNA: TGTGCCAGCAGCTTTGGGCCAGGGCTACTTGGGACCGGGGAGCTGTTTTTT. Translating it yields CASSFGPGLLGTGELFF.

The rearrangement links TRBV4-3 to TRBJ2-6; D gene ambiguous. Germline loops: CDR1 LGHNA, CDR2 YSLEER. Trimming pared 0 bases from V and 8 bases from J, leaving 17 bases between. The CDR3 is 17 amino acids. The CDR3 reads CASSQDNDPIMPNVLTF. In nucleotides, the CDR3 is TGCGCCAGCAGCCAAGATAACGACCCAATAATGCCCAACGTCCTGACTTTC.

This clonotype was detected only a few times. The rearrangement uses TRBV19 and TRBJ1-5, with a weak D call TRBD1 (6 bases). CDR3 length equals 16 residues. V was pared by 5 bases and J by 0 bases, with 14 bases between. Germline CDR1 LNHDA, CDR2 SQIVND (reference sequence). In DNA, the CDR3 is TGTGCCAGTAGTTCCGCCGGGACATATAGCAATCAGCCCCAGCATTTT. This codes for CASSSAGTYSNQPQHF. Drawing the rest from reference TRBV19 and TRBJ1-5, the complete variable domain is DGGITQSPKYLFRKEGQNVTLSCEQNLNHDAMYWYRQDPGQGLRLIYYSQIVNDFQKGDIAEGYSVSREKKESFPLTVTSAQKNPTAFYLCASSSAGTYSNQPQHFGDGTRLSIL.

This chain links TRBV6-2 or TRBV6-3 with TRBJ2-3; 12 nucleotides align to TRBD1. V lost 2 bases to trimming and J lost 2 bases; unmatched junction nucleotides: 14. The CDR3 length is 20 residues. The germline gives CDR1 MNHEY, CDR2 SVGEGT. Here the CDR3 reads CASSYPGQGAPLAHTDTQYF. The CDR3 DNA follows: TGTGCCAGCAGTTACCCGGGACAGGGGGCACCTCTAGCCCACACAGATACGCAGTATTTT.

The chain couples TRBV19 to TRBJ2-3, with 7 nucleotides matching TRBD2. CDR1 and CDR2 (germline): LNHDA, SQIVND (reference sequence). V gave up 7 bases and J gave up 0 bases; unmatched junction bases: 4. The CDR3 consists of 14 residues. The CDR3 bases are TGTGCCAGTAAGCTAGCGGTGAGCACAGATACGCAGTATTTT. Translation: CASKLAVSTDTQYF.

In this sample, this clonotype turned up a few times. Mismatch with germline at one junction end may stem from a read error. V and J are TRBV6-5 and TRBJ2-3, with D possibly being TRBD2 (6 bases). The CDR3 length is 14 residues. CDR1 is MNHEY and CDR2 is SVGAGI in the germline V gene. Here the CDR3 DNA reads TGTGCCAGCAGTTTCGTCCGGGACTCACCAGTACATTGTTTT. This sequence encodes CASSFVRDSPVHCF.

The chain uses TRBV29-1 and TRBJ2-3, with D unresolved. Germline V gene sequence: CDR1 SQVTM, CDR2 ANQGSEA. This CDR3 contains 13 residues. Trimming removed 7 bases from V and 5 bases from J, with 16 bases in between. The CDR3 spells CSGCMAAQDTQYF. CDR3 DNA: TGCAGCGGGTGTATGGCAGCTCAAGATACGCAGTATTTT.

The CDR3 sequence: CASSSLVGAYEQYF. The DNA of the CDR3 is TGTGCCAGCAGCTCCCTCGTTGGGGCCTACGAGCAGTACTTC. V usage is TRBV7-8 and J usage is TRBJ2-7; no clear D. Trimming took off 4 bases at V and 2 bases at J, with 12 bases between the two ends. The CDR3 length is 14 residues. Per the germline V gene, CDR1 is SGHVS and CDR2 is FQNEAQ.

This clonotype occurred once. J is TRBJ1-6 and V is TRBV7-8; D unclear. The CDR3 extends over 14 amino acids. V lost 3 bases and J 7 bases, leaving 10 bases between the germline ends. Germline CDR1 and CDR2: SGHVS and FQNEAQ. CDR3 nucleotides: TGTGCCAGCAGCTTTGGGAACGCCAATTCACCCCTCCACTTT. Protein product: CASSFGNANSPLHF.

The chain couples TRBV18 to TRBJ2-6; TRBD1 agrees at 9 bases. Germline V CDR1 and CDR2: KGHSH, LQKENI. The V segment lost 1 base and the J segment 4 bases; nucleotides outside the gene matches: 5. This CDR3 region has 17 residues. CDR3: CASSPQGQGTGANVLTF. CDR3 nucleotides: TGTGCCAGCTCACCACAAGGACAGGGGACGGGGGCCAACGTCCTGACTTTC.

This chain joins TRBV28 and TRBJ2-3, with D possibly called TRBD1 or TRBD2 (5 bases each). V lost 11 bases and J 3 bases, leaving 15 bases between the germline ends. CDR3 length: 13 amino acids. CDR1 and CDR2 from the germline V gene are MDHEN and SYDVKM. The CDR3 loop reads CAEGRLGTDTQYF. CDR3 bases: TGTGCCGAGGGGCGCCTTGGGACAGATACGCAGTATTTT.

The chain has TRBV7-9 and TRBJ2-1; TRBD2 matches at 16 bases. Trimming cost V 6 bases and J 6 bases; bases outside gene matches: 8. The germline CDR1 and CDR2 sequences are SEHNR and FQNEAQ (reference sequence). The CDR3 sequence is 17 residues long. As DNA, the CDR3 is TGTGCCAGCAGGGGGACTAGCGGGAGGGCCCCGGTCAATGAGCAGTTCTTC. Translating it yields CASRGTSGRAPVNEQFF. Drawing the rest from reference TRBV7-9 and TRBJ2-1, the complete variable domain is DTGVSQNPRHKITKRGQNVTFRCDPISEHNRLYWYRQTLGQGPEFLTYFQNEAQLEKSRLLSDRFSAERPKGSFSTLEIQRTEQGDSAMYLCASRGTSGRAPVNEQFFGPGTRLTVL.

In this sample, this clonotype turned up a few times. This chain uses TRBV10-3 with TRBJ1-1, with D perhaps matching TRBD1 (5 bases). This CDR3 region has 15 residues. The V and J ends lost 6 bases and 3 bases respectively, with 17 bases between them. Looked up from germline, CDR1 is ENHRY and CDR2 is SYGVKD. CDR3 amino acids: CAIRAPPDSHTEAFF. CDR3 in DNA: TGTGCCATCAGGGCACCCCCTGACAGTCACACTGAAGCTTTCTTT.

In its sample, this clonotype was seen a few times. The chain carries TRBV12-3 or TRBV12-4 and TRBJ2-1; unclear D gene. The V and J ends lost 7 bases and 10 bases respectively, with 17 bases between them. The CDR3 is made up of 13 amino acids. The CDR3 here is CASTLGVSGEQFF. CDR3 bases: TGTGCCAGCACGCTTGGGGTATCCGGCGAGCAGTTCTTC.

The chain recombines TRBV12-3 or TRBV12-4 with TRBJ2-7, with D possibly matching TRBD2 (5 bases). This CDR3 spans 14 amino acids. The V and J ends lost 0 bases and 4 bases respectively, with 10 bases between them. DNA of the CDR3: TGTGCCAGCAGTTTAGCGGGAGAAGCTTACGAGCAGTACTTC. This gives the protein CASSLAGEAYEQYF.

CDR3: CAWSSGGISPLHF. CDR3 nucleotide sequence: TGTGCCTGGAGTTCAGGGGGAATTTCACCCCTCCACTTT. The gene calls are TRBV30 and TRBJ1-6; 7 nucleotides align to TRBD1. This CDR3 has 13 residues. From germline, CDR1 is GTSNPN and CDR2 SVGIG (reference sequence). Trimming at V came to 2 bases and at J to 9 bases, leaving 4 bases not matched to a gene.

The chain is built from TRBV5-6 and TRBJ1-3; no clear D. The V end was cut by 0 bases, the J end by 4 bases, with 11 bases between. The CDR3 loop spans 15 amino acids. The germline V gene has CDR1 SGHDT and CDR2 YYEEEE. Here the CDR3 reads CASSLEGLIGNTIYF. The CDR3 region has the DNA TGTGCCAGCAGCTTGGAGGGATTAATCGGAAACACCATATATTTT.

For the CDR3, the DNA is TGTGCCAGCAGTTTTACCAGCAACCAAGAGACCCAGTACTTC. It encodes CASSFTSNQETQYF. This chain joins TRBV12-3 or TRBV12-4 and TRBJ2-5; D gene uncertain. The ends were cut back, 3 bases at V and 0 bases at J, with 8 bases in the middle. The CDR3 loop spans 14 amino acids.

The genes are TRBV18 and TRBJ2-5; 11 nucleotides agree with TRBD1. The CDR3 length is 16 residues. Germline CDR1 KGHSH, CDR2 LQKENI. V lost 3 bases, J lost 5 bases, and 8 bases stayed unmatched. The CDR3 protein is CASSPSGQGAWETQYF. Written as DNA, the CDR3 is TGTGCCAGCTCACCTTCAGGACAGGGGGCGTGGGAGACCCAGTACTTC.